This T cell receptor beta chain was captured in a study of cytomegalovirus exposure and HLA in healthy donors (dated by TCRdb to 2016 to 2017). In terms of the full investigation: An earlier analysis of some 600 of the donors reported roughly 300 Gb of sequence data and about 120 million unique TCR beta sequences obtained from about 170 million T cells. About 280 gigabases of sequencing data and approximately 92 million unique TCR sequences made up an early release that covered several hundred HLA-typed donors. Roughly five DR-DQ haplotypes were handled as single units for association and clustering, since linkage in the cohort was strong. A separate validation cohort of 90 to 150 different subjects was used in addition to the roughly 670-subject first cohort. Donor age, sex, ethnicity and CMV serostatus were collected together with the repertoire data. Rather than using new phenotypic data, the later analysis identified candidate immune exposures from TCR beta sequences and from how often those sequences occurred across donors. On average, around 240,000 unique TCR beta nucleotide sequences were sequenced per donor among a few hundred genotyped donors of the cohort, with 15% to 20% of those sequences being non-productive. High-throughput TCR immunosequencing, statistical association of individual TCRs with disease status, and machine learning were combined to predict cytomegalovirus infection status. Typing coverage varied by locus: roughly 629-640 donors for A, B, C, DRB1 and DQB1; roughly 520 for DQA1; some 610 for DPA1; 450 to 480 for DPB1. A later genetic analysis used genome-wide SNP genotypes for about 65% of the 666 donors, treating that subset as a discovery cohort. The aim of the study was to test whether cataloging public T cell receptors could identify signatures of past pathogen exposure. An earlier analysis of 587 of the donors applied high-throughput TCR beta sequencing to assess whether each TCR beta V gene segment acted as functional or pseudogenic. Every discovery cohort repertoire had been produced on one sequencing platform. A later analysis re-analyzed previously published TCR beta repertoires from 666 donors and added high-resolution HLA genotyping to study TCR occurrence patterns. The study profiled the T cell repertoires of some 610 subjects by immunosequencing and related them to cytomegalovirus serostatus. Of the 300 to 400 genotyped donors, 65% to 90% fell in the genetic ancestry cluster associated with self-reported Caucasian donors. Both class I and class II loci were covered by HLA typing, at four-digit resolution.

The CDR3 starts with the cysteine, ends with the phenylalanine, and has 14 residues. The only DNA kept is the CDR3, 42 bases in frame from the first base. The V end gives up 8 bases and the J end 9 bases, leaving 7 bases in the junction not matched to a gene. CDR1 and CDR2 (ENHRY, SYGVKD) derive from the germline V gene. The cohort consisted of 600 or so healthy bone marrow donors. Cohort members were all nominally healthy when sampled, although unrecorded immune exposures were likely present. CMV serostatus was recorded as positive for some 300 and negative for about half of the 666 cohort members, whereas no CMV serostatus was recorded for the donor in question. Every donor gave a peripheral blood sample, and the peripheral blood mononuclear cells from that sample were used for TCR beta sequencing. Genomic DNA was extracted from the blood cell samples with the Qiagen DNeasy Blood Extraction Kit.

Libraries were constructed by the immunoSEQ multiplex PCR assay. The multiplex PCR relied on a mix of 60 forward primers for TCR Vbeta segments and 13 reverse primers for TCR Jbeta segments. The CDR3 region of rearranged TCR beta genes was amplified from genomic DNA with a multiplex PCR assay. The Illumina HiSeq System was used to sequence the amplified TCR beta libraries as 87-base-pair reads. The authors processed their data as follows. A later analysis counted about 76 million unique TCR beta chains across the approximately 700 repertoires, and some 11 million of these chains were shared by at least two donors. A nearest-neighbor algorithm error-corrected the raw reads and collapsed the reads into unique sequences, merging closely related sequences to remove PCR and sequencing errors. Alignment of CDR3 sequences to IMGT reference sequences was used to assign V, D and J gene segments. Each retained sequence needed at least a six-nucleotide match to both a V gene segment and a J gene segment. A rearrangement counted as productive if the CDR3 had no stop codons and remained in frame with V and J, and every other rearrangement counted as non-productive. Following IMGT convention, CDR3 was defined as the stretch from the second conserved V-encoded cysteine up to the conserved J-encoded phenylalanine. In an earlier analysis of just under 600 of the donors, sequences lacking an unambiguous match to a single V gene segment were excluded. An earlier analysis of about 590 of the donors classified V segments as functional when productive rearrangements were above 56.7% and as segregating when the standard deviation between donors was above 5%. To diagnose cytomegalovirus status from the catalog of TCR beta chain sequences, a statistical classification framework was built. V and J gene assignment, in a later analysis, came from comparing TCR nucleotide sequences with IMGT/GENE-DB human TR gene sequences. Using the TCRdist pipeline, a later analysis assigned CDR3 sequences along with most-parsimonious VDJ recombination scenarios. In a later analysis, each TCR beta chain was defined by its CDR3 amino acid sequence together with its V-gene family, and reads lacking a unique V-gene family were excluded. To address suspected cross-contamination and a sequencing artifact, a later analysis removed around 600 highly shared, low-generation-probability nucleotide sequences. In a later analysis, a clonal expansion index was calculated for each public chain from normalized within-repertoire ranks of inferred template counts. Generation probabilities in a later analysis came from a VDJ recombination model fitted to out-of-frame rearrangements, and those results were checked against IGoR. In a later analysis, hypergeometric tests were used to score TCR-TCR, TCR-HLA and TCR-CMV co-occurrence, with a repertoire-size bias correction applied to TCR pairs. To estimate false discovery rates, a later analysis permuted the HLA or CMV assignments 20 times. A later analysis grouped co-occurring TCRs with DBSCAN, adding TCRdist sequence similarity when clustering within HLA-allele-positive subsets. Repertoires with fewer than 30,000 or more than 120,000 public chains, plus five repertoires with anomalous nucleotide sharing, were excluded from co-occurrence clustering. TCRdb limited this immuneACCESS table to in-frame rearrangements with V and J called. A share of clones is missing; checked studies link under half to unresolved V genes, and the rest is unexplained. V and J calls and clone size come straight from that table; D and trimming were deduced from the DNA. Here the sample has roughly 120,000 clones; 65% to 80% occur a single time. Jointly, the top ten make up approximately 3.7% of the sample.

On the study overall, not on this receptor specifically: Across donors, most TCR sequences were observed very rarely, whereas some public TCRs were present in many individuals. When HLA alleles, especially DR and DQ, strongly co-occurred, TCR associations were difficult to assign to individual alleles. A few of the identified cytomegalovirus-associated TCR beta chains were confirmed in vitro to be specific for cytomegalovirus antigens. Because HLA typing was missing for some donors at each locus, association tests included only the typed subset. In a later genetic analysis, a missense DCLRE1C variant was associated with V-gene and J-gene trimming of TCR beta chains, and the association was replicated in an independent cohort. According to a later analysis, TCR association rates differed among HLA loci, with DRB1 alleles showing the most associated TCRs and HLA-C alleles showing the fewest. A later analysis associated 16,951 TCR beta sequences with specific HLA alleles at a false discovery rate of 0.05. In a later analysis, most CMV-associated TCR beta chains were found to appear HLA-restricted, with HLA associations seemingly driven largely by CMV exposure. A further reported finding was that TCR beta sequences accurately predicted the HLA-A and HLA-B alleles for most subjects in the first cohort. In the study, about 150 TCR beta chains were listed as associated with cytomegalovirus. Immune exposure information for the cohort was limited to CMV serostatus. According to a later genetic analysis, donors in an Asian-associated ancestry cluster had fewer N-insertions in productive TCRs than the approximately 650-donor mean. Sequencing depth was assumed to be roughly uniform across donors in the presence/absence analyses, though that assumption may not hold. The 87-base-pair reads could not distinguish some IMGT-functional V segments, including TRBV6-2 and TRBV6-3, so those segments were excluded. According to the authors, the approach could potentially be generalized to other disease states and immunological phenotypes. The classifier was reported to diagnose cytomegalovirus status with high specificity and sensitivity in both the original cohort and the validation cohort. Because counts were too low, some 17 rarely observed V segments, including chromosome 9 orphons, were excluded from the earlier analysis of 500 to 700 of the donors. Correlated functional status among segregating V segments might reflect linkage disequilibrium, but an unknown experimental factor could not be ruled out. In an earlier analysis of a few hundred of the donors, most TCR beta V segments were observed in productive rearrangements about 90% or about 30% of the time, broadly matching IMGT annotations. A cluster of highly shared sequence variants was judged likely to be a technical artifact of the sequencing pipeline. Several of the top co-occurrence clusters appeared to be linked to parvovirus B19, influenza, CMV and Epstein-Barr virus, according to a later analysis. This cohort had only TCR beta chains sequenced, and the lack of alpha or paired-chain data limited which features could be detected. In a later analysis, HLA-associated TCR beta chains showed more clonal expansion and lower generation probabilities than non-associated chains that were equally common.

This clone was observed a few times. What antigen it recognizes has not been identified. No qualities accompany the bases; no much larger clone lies one base away. Sequenced material: PBMCs. This chain is built from TRBV10-3 and TRBJ2-1; 13 central bases correspond to TRBD2. This receptor was obtained from a human donor in good health. For the CDR3, the sequence is CAIGGGLAGAEQFF. The sequence in DNA is TGTGCCATCGGGGGTGGACTAGCGGGAGCTGAGCAGTTCTTC.